This entry lists 5 T cell receptor beta chains sequenced from one sample in a study of cytomegalovirus exposure and HLA in healthy donors. Produced via immunoSEQ multiplex PCR; TCRdb's table is partial and in-frame only. The data contain 200,000 to 250,000 clones, around four fifths of them seen just once; the ten biggest clones take up 4.5% to 7%. Sequenced input: PBMCs. The receptors here all came from a young woman in good health and CMV-seronegative.

The chain couples TRBV7-9 to TRBJ2-7, with TRBD2 as a possible D gene (5 bases). Germline-derived CDR1 and CDR2 are SEHNR and FQNEAQ (reference sequence). The CDR3 spans 14 residues. V was clipped by 5 bases and J by 0 bases, with 11 bases between them. The CDR3 here is CASSPWRSSYEQYF. The CDR3 nucleotides are TGTGCCAGCAGCCCGTGGAGGAGCTCCTACGAGCAGTACTTC.

This clone was detected only a few times. The chain employs TRBV2 and TRBJ1-3; the D is unclear. CDR3 length: 14 residues. Germline V CDR1 and CDR2: SNHLY, FYNNEI. The ends were cut back, 4 bases at V and 0 bases at J, with 7 bases in the middle. Here the CDR3 DNA reads TGTGCCAGCAGTGTTTTGGCCTCTGGAAACACCATATATTTT. Protein product: CASSVLASGNTIYF.

The CDR3: CSVQTGQGGEKLFF. The DNA for the CDR3 is TGCAGCGTGCAAACGGGACAGGGAGGAGAAAAACTGTTTTTT. The J gene is TRBJ1-4, the V gene TRBV29-1; TRBD1 matches 9 bases. The germline V gene has CDR1 SQVTM and CDR2 ANQGSEA. J gave up 8 bases and V 6 bases, and 10 bases lay outside the gene matches. The CDR3 sequence is 14 residues long.

J is TRBJ1-5 and V is TRBV28; TRBD1 might be the D (5 bases). Trimming removed 4 bases at V and 4 bases at J, with 11 bases between. This CDR3 region has 14 residues. Germline V gene lookup returns CDR1 MDHEN and CDR2 SYDVKM. CDR3 in DNA: TGTGCCAGCAGTTCGATCGGGGCAAATCAGCCCCAGCATTTT. It is translated as CASSSIGANQPQHF. Variable domain in full (rest from reference TRBV28 and TRBJ1-5): DVKVTQSSRYLVKRTGEKVFLECVQDMDHENMFWYRQDPGLGLRLIYFSYDVKMKEKGDIPEGYSVSREKKERFSLILESASTNQTSMYLCASSSIGANQPQHFGDGTRLSIL.

The chain is built from TRBV7-6 and TRBJ2-1, with a weak D call TRBD2 (6 bases). From germline, CDR1 is SGHVS and CDR2 FNYEAQ. This CDR3 spans 13 amino acids. Trimming took off 0 bases at V and 11 bases at J, with 11 bases between the two ends. The DNA for the CDR3 is TGTGCCAGCAGCTTAGCACCCCGGGGGAAGCAGTTCTTC. Amino acid sequence: CASSLAPRGKQFF.